This is a list of T cell receptor beta chains from one sample in a study of Graves' ophthalmopathy and Graves' hyperthyroidism. TCRdb reprocessed the multiplex PCR reads via MiXCR and lists one record per CDR3 protein. The table shows 680,000 or so distinct CDR3 sequences, with around a fifth occurring only once. Sequences were obtained from peripheral blood. The source of these receptors is a woman aged 18-30 years with stable Graves' hyperthyroidism. Some clones in this sample may be carry-over from other donors' samples. Both conserved end residues are trimmed from each CDR3. The order of the fields is clone size, V gene, J gene, CDR3 protein. A row's size may be missing; if present it is once, few, many or a size class.

clone_size: many
v_call: TRBV2
j_call: TRBJ1-5
cdr3_aa: ASRGQGRVNQPQH

clone_size: many
v_call: TRBV9
j_call: TRBJ1-2
cdr3_aa: ASSTRQFPYYGYT

clone_size: many
v_call: TRBV5-1
j_call: TRBJ1-2
cdr3_aa: ASSPFANYGYT

clone_size: many
v_call: TRBV29-1
j_call: TRBJ1-1
cdr3_aa: SLRGEGTEAF

clone_size: NA
v_call: TRBV3-1
j_call: TRBJ2-2
cdr3_aa: ASSARDRYAGELF

clone_size: many
v_call: TRBV7-2
j_call: TRBJ2-5
cdr3_aa: ASSLIYGGETQY

clone_size: NA
v_call: TRBV20-1
j_call: TRBJ2-5
cdr3_aa: SARLMTGTGETQY

clone_size: few
v_call: TRBV27
j_call: TRBJ2-2
cdr3_aa: ASSWASGAGELF

clone_size: many
v_call: TRBV10-3
j_call: TRBJ1-1
cdr3_aa: AIREVGTEAF

clone_size: NA
v_call: TRBV5-5
j_call: TRBJ1-1
cdr3_aa: ASSPSWGQGAF

clone_size: NA
v_call: TRBV2
j_call: TRBJ2-7
cdr3_aa: ASSESRAGDEQY

clone_size: NA
v_call: TRBV18
j_call: TRBJ1-2
cdr3_aa: ASSPPGVPGGYT

clone_size: many
v_call: TRBV4-1
j_call: TRBJ1-1
cdr3_aa: ASSQAGTGITEAF

clone_size: NA
v_call: TRBV12-3/TRBV12-4
j_call: TRBJ2-2
cdr3_aa: ASSFGSGAHTGELF

clone_size: NA
v_call: TRBV6-1
j_call: TRBJ1-5
cdr3_aa: ASFWGHLSNQPQH

clone_size: many
v_call: TRBV7-9
j_call: TRBJ2-7
cdr3_aa: ASSTPLHREQY

clone_size: many
v_call: TRBV2
j_call: TRBJ2-7
cdr3_aa: ASNDEQY

clone_size: few
v_call: TRBV29-1
j_call: TRBJ2-7
cdr3_aa: SVDLAGNGEQY

clone_size: NA
v_call: TRBV27
j_call: TRBJ1-6
cdr3_aa: ASSYRQAGSPLH

clone_size: NA
v_call: TRBV6-1
j_call: TRBJ2-5
cdr3_aa: ASGGTGGNQETQY

clone_size: few
v_call: TRBV6-5
j_call: TRBJ2-5
cdr3_aa: ASSSQGAGQETQY

clone_size: NA
v_call: TRBV24-1
j_call: TRBJ2-7
cdr3_aa: ATSDPGTSGSSYEQY

clone_size: few
v_call: TRBV6-5
j_call: TRBJ2-2
cdr3_aa: ASSLQTGTHTGELF

clone_size: many
v_call: TRBV7-9
j_call: TRBJ2-5
cdr3_aa: ATNREETQY

clone_size: few
v_call: TRBV6-5
j_call: TRBJ2-7
cdr3_aa: ASSSGTPYEQY

clone_size: many
v_call: TRBV7-3
j_call: TRBJ1-5
cdr3_aa: ASSLTPGTGANQPQH

clone_size: NA
v_call: TRBV11-2
j_call: TRBJ1-1
cdr3_aa: ASSLFAVKANTEAF

clone_size: many
v_call: TRBV9
j_call: TRBJ2-5
cdr3_aa: ASSNVAGGVETQY

clone_size: NA
v_call: TRBV25-1
j_call: TRBJ1-2
cdr3_aa: ASSEDRGGYT

clone_size: once
v_call: TRBV12-5
j_call: TRBJ1-1
cdr3_aa: ASGLATGHPSTEAF

clone_size: many
v_call: TRBV5-1
j_call: TRBJ1-2
cdr3_aa: ASSLSGLANYGYT

clone_size: NA
v_call: TRBV9
j_call: TRBJ1-3
cdr3_aa: ASSDGTGNTIY

clone_size: many
v_call: TRBV12-3/TRBV12-4
j_call: TRBJ2-7
cdr3_aa: ASMAGLAVSYEQY

clone_size: many
v_call: TRBV7-9
j_call: TRBJ1-1
cdr3_aa: ASSFPGPEAF

clone_size: NA
v_call: TRBV7-9
j_call: TRBJ1-2
cdr3_aa: ASSKEGATYYGYT

clone_size: NA
v_call: TRBV18
j_call: TRBJ2-2
cdr3_aa: ASSLVQGSLDTGELF

clone_size: NA
v_call: TRBV30
j_call: TRBJ2-5
cdr3_aa: AWSRGLAGKETQY

clone_size: many
v_call: TRBV24-1
j_call: TRBJ2-5
cdr3_aa: ATSDWGSGETQY

clone_size: few
v_call: TRBV30
j_call: TRBJ2-7
cdr3_aa: AWRGDSYEQY

clone_size: many
v_call: TRBV5-1
j_call: TRBJ2-7
cdr3_aa: ASSLVGASYEQY

clone_size: few
v_call: TRBV6-5
j_call: TRBJ1-1
cdr3_aa: ASSYGPGGGKAF

clone_size: many
v_call: TRBV12-3/TRBV12-4
j_call: TRBJ1-5
cdr3_aa: ASSSGGNVNQPQH

clone_size: few
v_call: TRBV30
j_call: TRBJ1-1
cdr3_aa: AWSQTAPKTEAF

clone_size: NA
v_call: TRBV6-5
j_call: TRBJ2-7
cdr3_aa: ASSNSRRSYEQY

clone_size: many
v_call: TRBV6-4
j_call: TRBJ1-5
cdr3_aa: ASRPYSSSNQPQH

clone_size: many
v_call: TRBV7-2
j_call: TRBJ2-5
cdr3_aa: ASSLWSSGAQETQY

clone_size: many
v_call: TRBV2
j_call: TRBJ2-2
cdr3_aa: ASKGQGATANTGELF

clone_size: many
v_call: TRBV7-2
j_call: TRBJ2-6
cdr3_aa: ASSLAMGATGANVLT

clone_size: few
v_call: TRBV3-1
j_call: TRBJ2-5
cdr3_aa: ASSSPDPAETQY

clone_size: few
v_call: TRBV20-1
j_call: TRBJ1-2
cdr3_aa: SANQGTGNIKYGYT

clone_size: many
v_call: TRBV6-1
j_call: TRBJ2-7
cdr3_aa: ASSQGLAGGFDEQY

clone_size: many
v_call: TRBV12-3/TRBV12-4
j_call: TRBJ1-1
cdr3_aa: ASSFGRAGNTEAF